The clone carrying this T cell receptor beta chain has a count of ten or more. This entry belongs to a study of T-cell memory formation after mild COVID-19. Using its own MiXCR run on the 5' RACE reads, TCRdb lists one record per CDR3 protein. The table shows about 200,000 distinct CDR3 sequences, with 9% to 10% occurring only once. This TCR came from a man aged 18 to 30 who had mild COVID-19 (a few samples of this study predate the infection). Cell type and time point are not known. Sequencing was done on a sample of PBMCs or a T cell subset sorted from them (not recorded which).

CDR3 bases: TGTGCCAGCAGCGAAGGACAGGGTGAGTGGACTGAAGCTTTCTTT. It specifies CASSEGQGEWTEAFF. J is TRBJ1-1 and V is TRBV5-4; 8 nucleotides match TRBD1. Germline lookup yields CDR1 SGHNT and CDR2 YYREEE (reference sequence). The V and J ends lost 4 bases and 5 bases, in that order; junction bases with no gene match: 10. This CDR3 is 15 amino acids long.